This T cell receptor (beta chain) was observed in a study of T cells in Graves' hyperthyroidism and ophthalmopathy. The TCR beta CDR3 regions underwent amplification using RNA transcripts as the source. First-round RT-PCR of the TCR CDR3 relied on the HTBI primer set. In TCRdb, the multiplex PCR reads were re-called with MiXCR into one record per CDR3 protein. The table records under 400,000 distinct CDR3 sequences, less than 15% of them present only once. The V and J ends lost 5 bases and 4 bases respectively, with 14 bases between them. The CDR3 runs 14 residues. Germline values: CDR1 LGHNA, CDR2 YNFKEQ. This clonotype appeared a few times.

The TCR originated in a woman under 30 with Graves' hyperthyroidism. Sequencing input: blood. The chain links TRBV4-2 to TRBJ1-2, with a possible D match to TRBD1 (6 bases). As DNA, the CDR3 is TGTGCCAGCAGCGTCGCCGGGACACTCTATGGCTACACCTTC. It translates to CASSVAGTLYGYTF.